The TCR beta chain described here comes from a study of cytomegalovirus exposure and HLA in healthy donors. Findings and caveats of the study: In a later analysis, at a false discovery rate of 0.05, over 15,000 TCR beta sequences matched HLA alleles.

Primers included in the PCR were 60 Vbeta and 13 Jbeta primers. Method: immunoSEQ multiplex PCR; TCRdb's copy keeps in-frame clones and lacks some. The sample consists of approximately 170,000 clones, 70% to 75% of them appearing once. In this sample, this clone turned up a few times. The antigen is undetermined. J lost 4 bases, V lost 6 bases, and 11 bases had no gene match. The CDR3 sequence is 15 residues long. Germline V gene sequence: CDR1 MNHNS, CDR2 SASEGT. The gene calls are TRBV6-1 and TRBJ2-7, with 8 bases identical to TRBD2. Sequencing input: PBMCs. The TCR sequence derives from a man in his thirties or forties in good health and CMV-seropositive. CDR3 residues: CASSYPGTSTYEQYF. For the CDR3, the DNA is TGTGCCAGCAGCTATCCCGGGACTAGTACTTACGAGCAGTACTTC.